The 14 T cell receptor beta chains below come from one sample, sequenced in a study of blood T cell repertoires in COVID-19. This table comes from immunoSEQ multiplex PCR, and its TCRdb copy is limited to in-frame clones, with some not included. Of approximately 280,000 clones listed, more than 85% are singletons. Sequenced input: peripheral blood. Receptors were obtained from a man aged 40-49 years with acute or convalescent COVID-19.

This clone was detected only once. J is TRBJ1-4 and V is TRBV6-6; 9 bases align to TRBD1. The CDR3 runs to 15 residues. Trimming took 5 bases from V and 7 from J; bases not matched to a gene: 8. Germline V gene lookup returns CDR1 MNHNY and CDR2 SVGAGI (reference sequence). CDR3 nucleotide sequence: TGTGCCAGCAGTGCGAAACAGGGGGCACCTGAAAAACTGTTTTTT. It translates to CASSAKQGAPEKLFF.

CDR3 DNA sequence: TGTGCCAGCAGCGGATGGACAGGGGGTAGGACAGATACGCAGTATTTT. The encoded protein is CASSGWTGGRTDTQYF. V and J are TRBV11-2 and TRBJ2-3; TRBD1 matches at 10 bases. There are 16 residues in the CDR3. V lost 5 bases to trimming and J lost 3 bases; unmatched junction nucleotides: 8. Germline CDR1 SGHAT, CDR2 FQNNGV.

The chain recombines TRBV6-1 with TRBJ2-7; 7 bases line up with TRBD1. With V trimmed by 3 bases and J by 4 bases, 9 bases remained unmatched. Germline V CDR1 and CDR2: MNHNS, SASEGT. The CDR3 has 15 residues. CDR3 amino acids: CASSDPRQGLYEQYF. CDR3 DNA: TGTGCCAGCAGTGACCCCAGACAGGGCTTGTACGAGCAGTACTTC.

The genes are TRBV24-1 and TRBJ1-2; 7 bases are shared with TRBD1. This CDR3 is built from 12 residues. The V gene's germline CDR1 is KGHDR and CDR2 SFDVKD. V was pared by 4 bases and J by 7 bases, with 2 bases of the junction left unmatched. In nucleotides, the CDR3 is TGTGCCACCAGTGACGACAGGGCTGGCTACACCTTC. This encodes CATSDDRAGYTF.

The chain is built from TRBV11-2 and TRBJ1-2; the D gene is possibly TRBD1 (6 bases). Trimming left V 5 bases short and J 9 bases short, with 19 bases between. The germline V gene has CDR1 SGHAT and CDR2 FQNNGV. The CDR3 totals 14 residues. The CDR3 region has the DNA TGTGCCAGCAGCCTCTACCGACAGGTGGGAAGCTACACCTTC. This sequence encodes CASSLYRQVGSYTF.

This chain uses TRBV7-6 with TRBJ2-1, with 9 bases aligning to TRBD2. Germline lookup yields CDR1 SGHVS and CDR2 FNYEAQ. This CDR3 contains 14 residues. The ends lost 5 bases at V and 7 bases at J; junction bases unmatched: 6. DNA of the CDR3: TGTGCCAGCAGCCCTCGGCGGGGGGGAAATGAGCAGTTCTTC. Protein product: CASSPRRGGNEQFF.

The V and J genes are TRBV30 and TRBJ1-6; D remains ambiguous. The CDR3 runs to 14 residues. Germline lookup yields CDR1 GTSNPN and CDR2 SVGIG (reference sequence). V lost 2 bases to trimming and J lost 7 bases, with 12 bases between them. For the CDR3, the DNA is TGTGCCTGGAGTACCGGGTCGAGGAATTCACCCCTCCACTTT. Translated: CAWSTGSRNSPLHF.

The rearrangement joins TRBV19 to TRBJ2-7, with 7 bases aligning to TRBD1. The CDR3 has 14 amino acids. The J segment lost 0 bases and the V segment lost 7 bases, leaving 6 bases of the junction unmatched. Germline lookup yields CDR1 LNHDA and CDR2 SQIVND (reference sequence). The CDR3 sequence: CASNRGGSSYEQYF. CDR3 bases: TGTGCCAGTAACAGAGGGGGCAGCTCCTACGAGCAGTACTTC.

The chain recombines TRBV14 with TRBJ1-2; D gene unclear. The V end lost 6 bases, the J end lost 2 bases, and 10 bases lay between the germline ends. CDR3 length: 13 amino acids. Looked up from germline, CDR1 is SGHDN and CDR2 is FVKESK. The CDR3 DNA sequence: TGTGCCAGCAGTGGAGAGGTGAACTATGGCTACACCTTC. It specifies CASSGEVNYGYTF.

CDR3 protein: CASSQTPVNQPQHF. DNA of the CDR3: TGTGCCAGCAGCCAGACTCCGGTCAATCAGCCCCAGCATTTT. The chain is built from TRBV9 and TRBJ1-5; D remains ambiguous. Germline CDR1 and CDR2: SGDLS and YYNGEE. The CDR3 covers 14 residues. V was shortened by 4 bases and J by 3 bases, with 11 bases between the two germline ends.

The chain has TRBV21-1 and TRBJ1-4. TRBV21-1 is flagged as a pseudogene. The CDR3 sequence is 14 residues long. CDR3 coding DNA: TGTGCCAGCAGCTACCGGGGAGGCAGTGAAAAACTGTTTTTT. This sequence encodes CASSYRGGSEKLFF.

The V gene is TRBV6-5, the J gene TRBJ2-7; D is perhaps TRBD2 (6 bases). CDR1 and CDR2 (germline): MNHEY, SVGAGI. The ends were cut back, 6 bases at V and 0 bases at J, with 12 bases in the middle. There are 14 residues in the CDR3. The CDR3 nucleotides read TGTGCCAGCAGCCGGACTATTAGCTCCTACGAGCAGTACTTC. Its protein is CASSRTISSYEQYF.

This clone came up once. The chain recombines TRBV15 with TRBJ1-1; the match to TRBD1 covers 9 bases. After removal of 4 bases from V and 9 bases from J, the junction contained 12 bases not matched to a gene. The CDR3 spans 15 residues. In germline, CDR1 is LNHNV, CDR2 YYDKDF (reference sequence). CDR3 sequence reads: CATSMDRGWSAQAFF. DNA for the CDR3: TGTGCCACCAGCATGGACAGGGGATGGTCCGCCCAAGCTTTCTTT.

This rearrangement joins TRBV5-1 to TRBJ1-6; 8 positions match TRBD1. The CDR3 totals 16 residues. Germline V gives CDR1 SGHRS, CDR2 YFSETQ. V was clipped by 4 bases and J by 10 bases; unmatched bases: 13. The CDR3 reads CASSSAPGQARSPLHF. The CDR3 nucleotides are TGCGCCAGCAGCAGTGCTCCGGGACAGGCCAGATCACCCCTCCACTTT.